This T cell receptor beta chain was sequenced in a study of T cells in Graves' hyperthyroidism and ophthalmopathy. As for the study in general: Pretreatment peripheral blood was obtained at initial diagnosis.

This clonotype was counted a few times. Its matching antigen is unknown. Whole-study findings and limits: Blood also carried most thyroid clonotypes expanded above 0.001.

Under 3 months was the duration of disease in ophthalmopathy patients, who also had a Clinical Activity Score of at least 3 and a NOSPECS grade of at least 4. RNA transcripts gave rise to amplified TCR beta CDR3 regions. HTBI primers drove first-round RT-PCR of the TCR CDR3. TCRdb reprocessed the multiplex PCR reads via MiXCR and lists one record per CDR3 protein. The sample shows roughly 400,000 distinct CDR3 sequences, about 14% of them seen only once. Sequencing was done on a sample of blood. The source of this sequence is a man in his forties or fifties with Graves' ophthalmopathy.

As DNA, the CDR3 is TGCGCCAGCAGCTTGGATCCGGGTACAGGCTACACCTTC. It codes for CASSLDPGTGYTF. This rearrangement joins TRBV5-1 to TRBJ1-2; D is unclear. The V end was cut by 0 bases, the J end by 8 bases, with 11 bases between. CDR1 and CDR2 (germline): SGHRS, YFSETQ. The length of the CDR3 is 13 residues.